These T cell receptor beta chains were read from a single sample in a study of Graves' ophthalmopathy and Graves' hyperthyroidism. TCRdb re-called the multiplex PCR reads through MiXCR, storing one row per CDR3 protein. The sample carries about 1.1 million distinct CDR3 sequences, about 38% recorded once. Sequences were obtained from peripheral blood or thyroid tissue (not recorded which). These TCRs come from an adult man with Graves' hyperthyroidism. Each CDR3 is given with its conserved first and last residue. The D gene is left open where the match is weak. Part of the rows lack a size; the others show once, few, many or a class for expanded clones.

.	many	16	TRBV10-3	TRBJ2-7	TGTGCCATCAGGCCGGCTGGGGGGTTCGCATCCTACGAGCAGTACTTC	CAIRPAGGFASYEQYF
.	many	14	TRBV7-8	TRBJ1-4	TGTGCCAGCAGCTTAGGGATAAATAATGAAAAACTGTTTTTT	CASSLGINNEKLFF
TRBD1	many	14	TRBV2	TRBJ1-4	TGTGCCAGCATTGACAGGGGTTATAATGAAAAACTGTTTTTT	CASIDRGYNEKLFF
.	.	14	TRBV10-3	TRBJ1-4	TGTGCCATCCGCTCGGAGAAATTGAGTGAAAAACTGTTTTTT	CAIRSEKLSEKLFF
.	.	15	TRBV7-9	TRBJ1-4	TGTGCCAGCATCCTCCCAGGACAGTTTAATGAAAAACTGTTTTTT	CASILPGQFNEKLFF
.	.	17	TRBV27	TRBJ1-1	TGTGCCAGCAGTACCTCGGACAGTGAGAGAGGATACACTGAAGCTTTCTTT	CASSTSDSERGYTEAFF
.	many	14	TRBV2	TRBJ1-6	TGTGCCAGCAGTCCGATGGACAGTATGGGACCCCTCCACTTT	CASSPMDSMGPLHF
TRBD1	.	13	TRBV5-6	TRBJ2-5	TGTGCCAGCATAAACGGACAGGGGGAGACCCAGTACTTC	CASINGQGETQYF
.	many	13	TRBV7-2	TRBJ1-1	TGTGCCAGCCGGCTGGCGGGGCCATCTGAAGCTTTCTTT	CASRLAGPSEAFF
TRBD1	many	13	TRBV10-3	TRBJ1-1	TGTGCCATCAGGGACAGGGACGACACTGAAGCTTTCTTT	CAIRDRDDTEAFF
TRBD1	many	15	TRBV2	TRBJ1-5	TGTGCCAGCAGTGAGGTAGGACAGGGCAGTCAGCCCCAGCATTTT	CASSEVGQGSQPQHF
TRBD1	many	15	TRBV24-1	TRBJ2-5	TGTGCCACCAGTGGCACCGGGACAGGAGAAGAGACCCAGTACTTC	CATSGTGTGEETQYF
.	.	11	TRBV6-5	TRBJ1-2	TGTGCCAGCAGTCAGGTGGTCGGCTACACCTTC	CASSQVVGYTF
TRBD1	many	16	TRBV9	TRBJ1-4	TGTGCCAGCAGCGCACCGACAGGGGCACCTAATGAAAAACTGTTTTTT	CASSAPTGAPNEKLFF
TRBD1	few	14	TRBV6-5	TRBJ2-7	TGTGCCAGCAGTTTCAAGGGGGCACCCTACGAGCAGTACTTC	CASSFKGAPYEQYF
.	few	15	TRBV7-2	TRBJ2-7	TGCGCCAGCAGTCACCGGGATGGGGGGACCTACGAGCAGTACTTC	CASSHRDGGTYEQYF
TRBD1	.	15	TRBV19	TRBJ2-5	TGTGCCAGTAGTTCGGCAGGGGGTTTGAGGCAGCCCCAGTACTTC	CASSSAGGLRQPQYF
TRBD2	many	13	TRBV10-3	TRBJ2-5	TGTGCCATCAGTGGGGGGAGGGGAGAGACCCAGTACTTC	CAISGGRGETQYF
.	.	11	TRBV29-1	TRBJ2-7	TGCAGTGCTCCGTCTATCGACGAGCAGTACTTC	CSAPSIDEQYF
TRBD1	.	15	TRBV10-2	TRBJ1-2	TGCGCCAGCAGTGAGCCGGACAGGGGGAATGATGGCTACACCTTC	CASSEPDRGNDGYTF
TRBD1	.	16	TRBV12-3/TRBV12-4	TRBJ2-7	TGTGCCAGCAGTCAAATAACAGGGGGCAGTCACTACGAGCAGTACTTC	CASSQITGGSHYEQYF
.	.	13	TRBV10-3	TRBJ2-5	TGTGCCAGCTCGACCTATCCCCAAGAGACCCAGTACTTC	CASSTYPQETQYF
.	.	14	TRBV5-4	TRBJ2-5	TGTGCCAGCAGCCCGGCGAGGGCTTGGGAGACCCAGCACTTC	CASSPARAWETQHF
.	.	16	TRBV7-3	TRBJ1-1	TGTGCCAGCAGCTTAACCCCGGGCAGCCGGAACACTGAAGCTTTCTTT	CASSLTPGSRNTEAFF
.	.	14	TRBV6-5	TRBJ2-5	TGTGCCAGCAGTGGGCAGGCCGGCCAAGAGACCCAGTACTTC	CASSGQAGQETQYF
.	.	16	TRBV28	TRBJ1-5	TGTGCCAGCGCCGGATGGGCGGGGCCCGGCAATCAGCCCCAGCATTTT	CASAGWAGPGNQPQHF
TRBD1	.	18	TRBV12-3/TRBV12-4	TRBJ1-2	TGTGCCAGCAGTTTAGCGCTAAGTGAGGGGGCGTGGGACTATGGCTACACCTTC	CASSLALSEGAWDYGYTF
TRBD1	.	15	TRBV29-1	TRBJ1-1	TGCAGCGTACCGAGGTTCGGGACAGCGAACACTGAAGCTTTCTTT	CSVPRFGTANTEAFF
.	.	15	TRBV10-3	TRBJ2-2	TGTGCCATCACACAGACAACTCAGAACACTGGGGAGCTGTTTTTT	CAITQTTQNTGELFF
TRBD1	.	16	TRBV28	TRBJ1-5	TGTGCCAGCAGTCCCGCCCAGGGGGCTGTCCATCAGCCCCAGCATTTT	CASSPAQGAVHQPQHF
TRBD1	.	16	TRBV7-8	TRBJ1-5	TGTGCCAGCAGCTTAGCGTTTGGGACAGTCCGGGGGCCCCAGCATTTT	CASSLAFGTVRGPQHF
.	few	14	TRBV28	TRBJ1-2	TGTGCCAGCCACAACGGATTGACGGACTATGGCTACACCTTC	CASHNGLTDYGYTF
.	many	16	TRBV7-8	TRBJ1-4	TGTGCCAGCAGCTATAGGAAGCTCGGGGCATATGAAAAACTGTTTTTT	CASSYRKLGAYEKLFF
.	.	16	TRBV7-9	TRBJ1-2	TGCGCCAGCAGCCCGGTCGAGGCCAGTGAAAACTATGGCTACACCTTC	CASSPVEASENYGYTF
TRBD1	.	18	TRBV10-2	TRBJ2-6	TGCGCCAGCAGTGGCTCACAGGGGAAGGACTCTGGGGCCAACGTCCTGACTTTC	CASSGSQGKDSGANVLTF
TRBD2	once	16	TRBV2	TRBJ2-1	TGTGCCAGCAGTGAAAGGTTAGCGGGACCCTACAATGAGCAGTTCTTC	CASSERLAGPYNEQFF
TRBD2	.	15	TRBV20-1	TRBJ2-5	TGCAGTACCGCCACTGGTAGCGGGTCTCAAGAGACCCAGTACTTC	CSTATGSGSQETQYF
.	many	12	TRBV13	TRBJ2-5	TGTGCCAGCAGCTTAGGGATGGAGACCCAGTACTTC	CASSLGMETQYF
.	.	12	TRBV29-1	TRBJ2-7	TGCAGCGTTGCGGACAGCGCCTACGAGCAGTACTTC	CSVADSAYEQYF
TRBD2	.	15	TRBV12-3/TRBV12-4	TRBJ2-5	TGTGCCAGCAGTTTAGAGGGACTAGCGGGCTACGGGCAGTACTTC	CASSLEGLAGYGQYF
TRBD1	many	15	TRBV10-2	TRBJ2-5	TGCGCCAGCAGAAAACCGGGACAGGGCGAAGAGACCCAGTACTTC	CASRKPGQGEETQYF
.	.	11	TRBV20-1	TRBJ1-1	TGCAGTGCTACCCGGGGGGGACCAGCTTTCTTT	CSATRGGPAFF
.	.	16	TRBV15	TRBJ2-7	TGTGCCACCAGCAGAGTAGCAGGGGCCGACTCCTACGAGCAGTACTTC	CATSRVAGADSYEQYF
TRBD1	few	15	TRBV20-1	TRBJ1-6	TGCAGTGCTAGAGAACCGGGACAGGGTGTCGCACCCCTCCACTTT	CSAREPGQGVAPLHF
.	many	13	TRBV20-1	TRBJ2-7	TGCAGTGCTAGAGGGACCGGGACCTACGAGCAGTACTTC	CSARGTGTYEQYF